This passage covers 31 T cell receptor beta chains from one sample sequenced in a study of blood T cell repertoires in COVID-19. Sequenced by immunoSEQ multiplex PCR; TCRdb stores in-frame clones only, minus some. The table includes some 120,000 clones, about four fifths detected once. Specimen: peripheral blood. All receptors derive from a man aged 25-40 years with COVID-19, enrolled during active disease.

This clone appeared a few times. V is TRBV4-1 and J is TRBJ1-3; tentatively, D is TRBD1 (5 bases). The germline V gene has CDR1 MGHRA and CDR2 YSYEKL. The CDR3 sequence is 16 residues long. V was pared by 3 bases and J by 0 bases, with 12 bases between. The CDR3 reads CASSQGGEFSGNTIYF. CDR3 sequence (DNA): TGCGCCAGCAGCCAGGGGGGGGAGTTCTCTGGAAACACCATATATTTT.

This clone occurred a few times. The V call is TRBV27, the J call TRBJ1-6; 7 bases match TRBD1. CDR1 is MNHEY, CDR2 SMNVEV, per germline (reference sequence). J was trimmed by 13 bases and V by 4 bases; bases with no gene match: 13. The CDR3 totals 15 residues. This CDR3 reads CASSSDRVRLGPLHF. DNA for the CDR3: TGTGCCAGCAGTTCCGACAGGGTCCGACTTGGCCCCCTCCACTTT.

In its sample, this clone was seen a few times. This chain joins TRBV30 and TRBJ2-7; D gene uncertain. CDR3 length: 15 residues. V was clipped by 0 bases and J by 4 bases, with 16 bases between them. The germline V gene encodes CDR1 GTSNPN and CDR2 SVGIG (reference sequence). CDR3: CAWSVPPPNRYEQYF. CDR3 sequence (DNA): TGTGCCTGGAGTGTACCACCTCCTAACCGTTACGAGCAGTACTTC.

The V and J genes are TRBV5-1 and TRBJ1-1; 8 nucleotides match TRBD1. V trimming: 0 bases; J trimming: 4 bases; junction bases outside the gene matches: 5. Looked up from germline, CDR1 is SGHRS and CDR2 is YFSETQ. CDR3 length: 15 amino acids. CDR3 protein: CASSLGQGSSTEAFF. CDR3 sequence (DNA): TGCGCCAGCAGCTTGGGACAGGGGTCTTCCACTGAAGCTTTCTTT. Based on the CDR3 plus reference TRBV5-1 and TRBJ1-1, the full variable domain is KAGVTQTPRYLIKTRGQQVTLSCSPISGHRSVSWYQQTPGQGLQFLFEYFSETQRNKGNFPGRFSGRQFSNSRSEMNVSTLELGDSALYLCASSLGQGSSTEAFFGQGTRLTVV.

The rearrangement uses TRBV6-5 and TRBJ1-1; D is ambiguous. CDR1 MNHEY and CDR2 SVGAGI come from the germline V gene. V was pared by 4 bases and J by 5 bases, with 20 bases between. CDR3 length: 16 amino acids. The DNA for the CDR3 is TGTGCCAGCAGTTTACCTTTCAGCGGGCCAGGAACTGAAGCTTTCTTT. Protein: CASSLPFSGPGTEAFF.

The rearrangement links TRBV27 to TRBJ2-5; TRBD2 matches at 13 bases. V gave up 4 bases and J gave up 4 bases; unmatched junction bases: 6. Germline-derived CDR1 and CDR2 are MNHEY and SMNVEV (reference sequence). The CDR3 is made up of 16 amino acids. CDR3 residues: CASSSQGTSGVETQYF. CDR3 in DNA: TGTGCCAGCAGTTCCCAAGGGACTAGCGGGGTAGAGACCCAGTACTTC.

The genes are TRBV6-5 and TRBJ1-2; 7 bases line up with TRBD1. CDR1 is MNHEY and CDR2 is SVGAGI in the germline V gene. V shed 6 bases and J 3 bases; nucleotides not matched to a gene: 1. The CDR3 is made up of 12 amino acids. The CDR3 sequence is CASRTGDYGYTF. The CDR3 DNA follows: TGTGCCAGCAGAACAGGGGACTATGGCTACACCTTC.

V gene TRBV30 combines with J gene TRBJ2-1; 7 bases align to TRBD2. V lost 5 bases, J lost 3 bases, and 10 bases stayed unmatched. This CDR3 comprises 15 residues. Germline assignment: CDR1 GTSNPN and CDR2 SVGIG (reference sequence). The CDR3 DNA reads TGTGCCTGGTCACCGGGAGGCGGGGGCTACAATGAGCAGTTCTTC. Its translation is CAWSPGGGGYNEQFF.

This chain uses TRBV6-4 with TRBJ1-1, with D maybe TRBD1 (5 bases). CDR1 is MRHNA and CDR2 is SNTAGT in the germline V gene. V was shortened by 4 bases and J by 1 base, with 10 bases between the two germline ends. The length of the CDR3 is 14 residues. The CDR3 DNA reads as TGTGCCAGCAGTGCCACAACAGGGAACACTGAAGCTTTCTTT. Its translation is CASSATTGNTEAFF.

The chain combines TRBV10-2 with TRBJ2-1, with TRBD2 matching over 10 bases. J lost 7 bases, V lost 5 bases, and 20 bases had no gene match. Germline values: CDR1 WSHSY, CDR2 SAAADI. The length of the CDR3 is 19 residues. CDR3 nucleotides: TGCGCCAGCAGTCGAACCACTCCGGCCGGGACTAGCGAACATAATGAGCAGTTCTTC. The encoded protein is CASSRTTPAGTSEHNEQFF.

The rearrangement links TRBV3-1 (or the pseudogene TRBV3-2) to TRBJ1-2; D uncertain. CDR3 length: 14 amino acids. Germline-derived CDR1 and CDR2 are LGHDT and YNNKEL (reference sequence). Trimming left V 10 bases short and J 8 bases short, with 23 bases between. In nucleotides, the CDR3 is TGTGCCACCTATCTGGGCGGTTTAACGGGAGGCTACACCTTC. Translation gives CATYLGGLTGGYTF.

The rearrangement uses TRBV24-1 and TRBJ2-1; a possible D gene is TRBD2 (5 bases). Germline V gene sequence: CDR1 KGHDR, CDR2 SFDVKD. CDR3 length: 14 residues. V was clipped by 4 bases and J by 4 bases, with 10 bases between them. CDR3 region: CATSETGGYNEQFF. The CDR3 DNA reads TGTGCCACCAGTGAAACCGGCGGGTACAATGAGCAGTTCTTC.

This rearrangement joins TRBV6-5 to TRBJ2-2; 8 bases fit TRBD2. The V and J ends lost 6 bases and 5 bases, in that order; junction bases with no gene match: 5. From germline, CDR1 is MNHEY and CDR2 SVGAGI. The CDR3 is made up of 14 amino acids. The CDR3 loop is CASRGAGETGELFF. The CDR3 DNA is TGTGCCAGCAGGGGAGCGGGGGAGACCGGGGAGCTGTTTTTT.

There are a few counts of this clone. The V and J genes are TRBV7-3 and TRBJ1-1, with D unresolved. The CDR3 length is 15 residues. Germline lookup yields CDR1 SGHTA and CDR2 FQGTGA. The V end was cut by 2 bases, the J end by 1 base, with 11 bases between. Here the CDR3 DNA reads TGTGCCAGCAGCTTAGGAGGCAGGAGGAACACTGAAGCTTTCTTT. It codes for CASSLGGRRNTEAFF.

Here the CDR3 DNA reads TGTGCCAGCAGTTCGGGACAGTACTATGGCTACACCTTC. This sequence encodes CASSSGQYYGYTF. The chain uses TRBV11-3 and TRBJ1-2, with 7 nucleotides matching TRBD1. Germline V gene lookup returns CDR1 SGHNT and CDR2 YENEEA. This CDR3 comprises 13 residues. The trim removed 6 bases at V and 3 bases at J, leaving 4 bases unmatched.

This clone has more than one count but fewer than ten. This chain uses TRBV21-1 with TRBJ1-2; TRBD1 was called by the table and not checked on the DNA. TRBV21-1 is shown as a pseudogene. This CDR3 is built from 19 residues. In nucleotides, the CDR3 is TGTGCCAGCAGCAAAGCTGGATGTTTGGAGCTCACAGGGAACTATGGCTACACCTTC. It specifies CASSKAGCLELTGNYGYTF.

This clone was seen once. This chain links TRBV30 with TRBJ2-7, with 14 bases matching TRBD2. CDR1 and CDR2 (germline): GTSNPN, SVGIG (reference sequence). Trimming cost V 2 bases and J 6 bases; bases outside gene matches: 3. This CDR3 comprises 14 residues. The CDR3 is CAWSTGTSGSEQYF. DNA for the CDR3: TGTGCCTGGAGTACCGGGACTAGCGGGAGCGAGCAGTACTTC.

V usage is TRBV4-3 and J usage is TRBJ1-2, with no clear D. Looked up from germline, CDR1 is LGHNA and CDR2 is YSLEER. The germline V and J ends were trimmed by 0 bases and 1 base, with 3 bases remaining between them. The CDR3 loop spans 13 amino acids. DNA for the CDR3: TGCGCCAGCAGCCAAGATAGTAACTATGGCTACACCTTC. Translation gives CASSQDSNYGYTF.

This clone was detected once. The chain has TRBV11-3 and TRBJ1-5, with 7 bases lining up with TRBD1. The V and J ends lost 5 bases and 5 bases, in that order; junction bases with no gene match: 3. CDR3 length: 13 amino acids. The germline V gene encodes CDR1 SGHNT and CDR2 YENEEA. The CDR3: CASSRDRYQPQHF. The CDR3 region has the DNA TGTGCCAGCAGCAGGGACAGATATCAGCCCCAGCATTTT. The full variable domain, completed using reference TRBV11-3 and TRBJ1-5, is EAGVVQSPRYKIIEKKQPVAFWCNPISGHNTLYWYLQNLGQGPELLIRYENEEAVDDSQLPKDRFSAERLKGVDSTLKIQPAELGDSAVYLCASSRDRYQPQHFGDGTRLSIL.

This sequence joins TRBV6-4 and TRBJ2-1, with 10 positions matching TRBD1. In germline, CDR1 is MRHNA, CDR2 SNTAGT. The J segment lost 10 bases and the V segment lost 4 bases, leaving 13 bases of the junction unmatched. There are 16 residues in the CDR3. CDR3 nucleotides: TGTGCCAGCAGTGGCGGGACAGGGGTTTTCATCGGGGAGCAGTTCTTC. It codes for CASSGGTGVFIGEQFF.

The V and J genes are TRBV19 and TRBJ2-6; the match to TRBD1 covers 8 bases. J lost 2 bases, V lost 0 bases, and 9 bases had no gene match. Per germline, CDR1 LNHDA and CDR2 SQIVND (reference sequence). The CDR3 runs 19 residues. CDR3: CASSIDGRGRRPGANVLTF. Here the CDR3 DNA reads TGTGCCAGTAGTATAGATGGCAGGGGGCGGAGACCTGGGGCCAACGTCCTGACTTTC.

The chain has TRBV4-1 and TRBJ2-2; maybe TRBD2 (6 bases). V lost 4 bases and J 7 bases, leaving 16 bases between the germline ends. Germline CDR1 MGHRA, CDR2 YSYEKL. CDR3 length: 15 residues. For the CDR3, the DNA is TGCGCCAGCAGCCGGGGACGGCTAGCGCTCGGGGAGCTGTTTTTT. Its protein product is CASSRGRLALGELFF.

V gene TRBV5-1 combines with J gene TRBJ2-1; the match to TRBD2 covers 14 bases. From germline, CDR1 is SGHRS and CDR2 YFSETQ. The V segment lost 4 bases and the J segment 8 bases; nucleotides outside the gene matches: 5. The CDR3 consists of 15 residues. CDR3 loop: CASSLGLAGADEQFF. CDR3 in DNA: TGCGCCAGCAGCCTGGGACTAGCGGGAGCTGATGAGCAGTTCTTC.

V gene TRBV19 combines with J gene TRBJ1-1; perhaps TRBD1 as D (5 bases). Germline CDR1 is LNHDA and CDR2 is SQIVND (reference sequence). The CDR3 sequence is 15 residues long. V dropped 3 bases and J dropped 5 bases, with 16 bases sitting between them. The CDR3 region is CASSMAGTAGTEAFF. CDR3 sequence (DNA): TGTGCCAGTAGTATGGCAGGGACCGCGGGGACTGAAGCTTTCTTT.

The chain combines TRBV6-1 with TRBJ2-2; a possible D gene is TRBD2 (5 bases). This CDR3 has 15 amino acids. Germline assignment: CDR1 MNHNS and CDR2 SASEGT. Trimming took off 2 bases at V and 2 bases at J, with 9 bases between the two ends. The CDR3 region has the DNA TGTGCCAGCAGTGAACAGCGGTTCAACACCGGGGAGCTGTTTTTT. Translating gives CASSEQRFNTGELFF.

This clone appeared once. The chain joins TRBV28 to TRBJ1-2; 7 nucleotides line up with TRBD1. Per the germline V gene, CDR1 is MDHEN and CDR2 is SYDVKM. Germline trimming cut 3 bases from V and 7 bases from J; bases unmatched to any gene: 8. The CDR3 is 14 amino acids. The CDR3 DNA follows: TGTGCCAGCAGTTTCCGAGGGGGCCGGGGTGGCTACACCTTC. It specifies CASSFRGGRGGYTF.

This clone was detected only once. The chain recombines TRBV11-2 with TRBJ2-7; the D is unclear. The germline V gene encodes CDR1 SGHAT and CDR2 FQNNGV. V was cut by 4 bases and J by 3 bases, with 4 bases left in between. This CDR3 is 11 amino acids long. The CDR3 bases are TGTGCCAGCAGCTCCAACTACGAGCAGTACTTC. This translates into CASSSNYEQYF.

The chain employs TRBV19 and TRBJ1-6, with D perhaps TRBD1 (5 bases). Germline V lookup: CDR1 LNHDA, CDR2 SQIVND (reference sequence). CDR3 size: 15 residues. The ends were cut back, 9 bases at V and 4 bases at J, with 16 bases in the middle. The CDR3 DNA reads as TGTGCCAGCAAGTACTCAGGGAAATATAATTCACCCCTCCACTTT. Encoded protein: CASKYSGKYNSPLHF.

The chain has TRBV5-1 and TRBJ1-1; 9 bases match TRBD1. This CDR3 region has 14 residues. Germline CDR1 reads SGHRS; CDR2 reads YFSETQ. V was pared by 4 bases and J by 4 bases, with 5 bases of the junction left unmatched. CDR3 DNA sequence: TGCGCCAGCAGCGGGATGGACAGGGGCACTGAAGCTTTCTTT. Amino acid sequence: CASSGMDRGTEAFF.

J is TRBJ2-5 and V is TRBV30, with TRBD2 identical over 8 bases. The CDR3 covers 14 residues. The germline gives CDR1 GTSNPN, CDR2 SVGIG (reference sequence). Trimming at V came to 3 bases and at J to 0 bases, leaving 3 bases not matched to a gene. This CDR3 reads CAWRGGLDQETQYF. For the CDR3, the DNA is TGTGCCTGGAGGGGGGGACTAGACCAAGAGACCCAGTACTTC.

This clone was recorded once. The V call is TRBV11-3, the J call TRBJ2-5, with 7 bases fitting TRBD2. Unmatched junction bases numbered 23, after V lost 8 bases and J lost 2 bases. The CDR3 has 19 amino acids. Germline V gene sequence: CDR1 SGHNT, CDR2 YENEEA. The CDR3 nucleotides read TGTGCCAGCGAGGGTAGCCAGACCCCAGGGCGGGGGTCACAAGAGACCCAGTACTTC. Amino acids: CASEGSQTPGRGSQETQYF.